Below are 9 T cell receptor beta chains sequenced from a single sample in a study of blood T cell repertoires in COVID-19. Sequencing used immunoSEQ multiplex PCR; TCRdb keeps in-frame clones, though not all of them. Of about 240,000 clones listed, 82% are singletons. Sequencing was performed on peripheral blood. Every receptor here comes from an older woman with acute or convalescent COVID-19.

CDR3 region: CASEFGNSNQPQHF. The CDR3 bases are TGTGCCAGCGAGTTCGGGAATAGCAATCAGCCCCAGCATTTT. This chain links TRBV28 with TRBJ1-5, with D unresolved. Deletions cut 8 bases from V and 0 bases from J, with 11 bases between. CDR1 is MDHEN, CDR2 SYDVKM, per germline. CDR3 length: 14 amino acids.

This chain uses TRBV18 with TRBJ1-3; unclear D gene. The CDR3 loop spans 15 amino acids. V lost 4 bases and J lost 0, with 10 bases in between. Germline values: CDR1 KGHSH, CDR2 LQKENI. This chain's CDR3 is CASSQSERSGNTIYF. Written as DNA, the CDR3 is TGTGCCAGCTCACAGAGTGAGCGCTCTGGAAACACCATATATTTT.

The chain has TRBV19 and TRBJ1-2, with TRBD1 as a possible D gene (6 bases). CDR1 LNHDA and CDR2 SQIVND come from the germline V gene (reference sequence). The CDR3 extends over 15 amino acids. V lost 7 bases and J 8 bases, leaving 23 bases between the germline ends. CDR3 amino acids: CASTHMDSSPQGYTF. The CDR3 DNA follows: TGTGCCAGTACTCATATGGACAGCTCCCCACAGGGCTACACCTTC.

The V call is TRBV19, the J call TRBJ1-5; 9 bases match TRBD1. The CDR3 has 14 amino acids. With 3 bases clipped from V and 9 bases from J, the junction kept 6 bases outside the gene matches. The germline V gene encodes CDR1 LNHDA and CDR2 SQIVND (reference sequence). The CDR3 reads CASSMDTGGRPQHF. The CDR3, as DNA: TGTGCCAGTAGTATGGATACAGGGGGCCGGCCCCAGCATTTT.

This clone came up a few times. The chain couples TRBV29-1 to TRBJ1-5; D is unresolved. Germline values: CDR1 SQVTM, CDR2 ANQGSEA. Trimming took off 6 bases at V and 0 bases at J, with 9 bases between the two ends. CDR3 size: 13 residues. CDR3 coding DNA: TGCAGCGTCGTAGAGAATAGCAATCAGCCCCAGCATTTT. It yields the protein CSVVENSNQPQHF. Based on the CDR3 plus reference TRBV29-1 and TRBJ1-5, the full variable domain is SAVISQKPSRDICQRGTSLTIQCQVDSQVTMMFWYRQQPGQSLTLIATANQGSEATYESGFVIDKFPISRPNLTFSTLTVSNMSPEDSSIYLCSVVENSNQPQHFGDGTRLSIL.

The V gene is TRBV28, the J gene TRBJ1-5, with D perhaps TRBD1 (5 bases). V shed 2 bases and J shed 1 base, with 12 bases lying between them. Germline CDR1 and CDR2: MDHEN and SYDVKM. The CDR3 spans 16 residues. The CDR3 region has the DNA TGTGCCAGCAGTTTAGAAACAGGAAGGAGCAATCAGCCCCAGCATTTT. This sequence encodes CASSLETGRSNQPQHF.

V gene TRBV9 combines with J gene TRBJ2-2; unclear D gene. The CDR3 is made up of 15 amino acids. V was trimmed by 0 bases and J by 5 bases, leaving 11 bases between them. The germline CDR1 and CDR2 sequences are SGDLS and YYNGEE. CDR3 DNA: TGTGCCAGCAGCGTAGCTCCACAGATGACCGGGGAGCTGTTTTTT. Translation: CASSVAPQMTGELFF.

This chain joins TRBV28 and TRBJ1-2, with D tentatively TRBD1 (5 bases). The CDR3 length is 14 residues. Trimming pared 6 bases from V and 6 bases from J, leaving 17 bases between. CDR1 is MDHEN and CDR2 is SYDVKM in the germline V gene. This CDR3 is CASSIPGGVNGYTF. The CDR3 coding sequence is TGTGCCAGCAGCATCCCGGGAGGGGTAAATGGCTACACCTTC.

The CDR3 loop is CAISDRGGGYTF. CDR3 nucleotides: TGTGCCATCAGCGACAGGGGAGGCGGCTACACCTTC. The chain employs TRBV10-3 and TRBJ1-2; 8 bases match TRBD1. J lost 8 bases, V lost 6 bases, and 5 bases had no gene match. Looked up from germline, CDR1 is ENHRY and CDR2 is SYGVKD. CDR3 size: 12 residues.